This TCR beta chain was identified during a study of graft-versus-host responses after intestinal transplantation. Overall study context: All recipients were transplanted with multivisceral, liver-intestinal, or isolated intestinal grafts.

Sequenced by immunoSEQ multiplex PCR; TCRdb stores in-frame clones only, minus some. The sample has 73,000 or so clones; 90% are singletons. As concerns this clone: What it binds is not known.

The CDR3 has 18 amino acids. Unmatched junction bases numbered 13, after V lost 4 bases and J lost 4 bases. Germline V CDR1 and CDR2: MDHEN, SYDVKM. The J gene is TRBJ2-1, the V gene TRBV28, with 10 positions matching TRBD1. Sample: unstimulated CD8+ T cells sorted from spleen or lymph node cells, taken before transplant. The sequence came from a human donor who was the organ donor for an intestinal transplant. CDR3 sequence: CASSSSPNRDRGYNEQFF. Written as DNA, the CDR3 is TGTGCCAGCAGTTCGTCCCCTAACCGGGACAGGGGTTACAATGAGCAGTTCTTC.